The TCR beta chain described here comes from a study of PD-1 blockade in classical Hodgkin lymphoma. Study-wide results and caveats: At baseline, newly diagnosed patients reportedly showed less TCR diversity than healthy donors. With CD4+ cells, TCR diversity rose significantly by C4D1, but not with CD8+ cells.

Only in-frame clones appear in the TCRdb table, and some are missing; sequencing was by immunoSEQ multiplex PCR. Altogether roughly 40,000 clones are present, 80% to 90% being singletons, with the ten largest covering approximately 8.8%. Per the germline V gene, CDR1 is SQVTM and CDR2 is ANQGSEA. CDR3 length equals 13 residues. Trimming took 7 bases from V and 1 from J; bases not matched to a gene: 6. Following autologous stem cell transplantation, relapse occurred in every patient, and exposure to brentuximab vedotin varied. A remark on this clone: The antigen remains undetermined.

The sequencing here drew on peripheral blood mononuclear cells (PBMCs), taken at baseline. The TCR was taken from a human donor with classical Hodgkin lymphoma. This rearrangement joins TRBV29-1 to TRBJ1-1; 7 bases match TRBD1. The CDR3 region is CSASGQQNTEAFF. CDR3 in DNA: TGCAGCGCCTCGGGACAGCAGAACACTGAAGCTTTCTTT. Using reference TRBV29-1 and TRBJ1-1 for the parts outside the CDR3, the full variable domain is SAVISQKPSRDICQRGTSLTIQCQVDSQVTMMFWYRQQPGQSLTLIATANQGSEATYESGFVIDKFPISRPNLTFSTLTVSNMSPEDSSIYLCSASGQQNTEAFFGQGTRLTVV.